The sequence of this TCR beta chain was determined in a study of control samples from healthy donors and cancer patients. TCRdb's table, derived via immunoSEQ multiplex PCR, lists solely in-frame clones and lacks some. The sample has about 160,000 clones, about 94% seen once. This CDR3 region has 14 residues. Per germline, CDR1 LGHDT and CDR2 YNNKEL (reference sequence). Trimming stripped 4 bases from V and 4 bases from J, with 13 bases between. The V gene is TRBV3-1 (or the pseudogene TRBV3-2), the J gene TRBJ1-2, with no clear D. The sequence was collected from a man aged 60-69 years with colorectal cancer. Sequences were obtained from PBMCs. This CDR3 is CASSPDKRVYGYTF. The DNA for the CDR3 is TGTGCCAGCAGCCCCGACAAGAGGGTCTATGGCTACACCTTC.